This T cell receptor beta chain was documented in a study of blood T cell repertoires in COVID-19. Germline assignment: CDR1 ENHRY and CDR2 SYGVKD. V shed 6 bases, J shed 6 bases, and the junction held 20 bases outside the gene matches. The CDR3 runs to 20 residues. Generated by immunoSEQ multiplex PCR, the TCRdb table keeps only in-frame clones and is missing some. The sample records about 75,000 clones, 79% being singletons. The material sequenced was peripheral blood. The chain links TRBV10-3 to TRBJ2-3, with 14 bases lining up with TRBD2. The receptor comes from a woman aged 80 or over with active or convalescent COVID-19. The CDR3, as DNA: TGTGCCATCAGCAGCGCCGGGACTAGCGGGGGCCGGACTCACTTGGATACGCAGTATTTT. It is translated as CAISSAGTSGGRTHLDTQYF.